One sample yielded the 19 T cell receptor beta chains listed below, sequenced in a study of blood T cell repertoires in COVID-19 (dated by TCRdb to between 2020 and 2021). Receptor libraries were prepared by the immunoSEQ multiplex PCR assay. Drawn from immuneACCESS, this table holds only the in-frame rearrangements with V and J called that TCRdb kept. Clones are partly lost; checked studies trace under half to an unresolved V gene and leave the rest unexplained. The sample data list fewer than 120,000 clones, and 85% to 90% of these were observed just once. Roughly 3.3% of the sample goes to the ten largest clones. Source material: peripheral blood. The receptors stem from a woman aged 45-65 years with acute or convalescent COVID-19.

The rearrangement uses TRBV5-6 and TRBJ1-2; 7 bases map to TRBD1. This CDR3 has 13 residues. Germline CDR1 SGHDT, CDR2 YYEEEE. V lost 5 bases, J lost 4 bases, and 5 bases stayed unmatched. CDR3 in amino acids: CASRYRGGYGYTF. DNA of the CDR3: TGTGCCAGCAGATACAGGGGCGGCTATGGCTACACCTTC.

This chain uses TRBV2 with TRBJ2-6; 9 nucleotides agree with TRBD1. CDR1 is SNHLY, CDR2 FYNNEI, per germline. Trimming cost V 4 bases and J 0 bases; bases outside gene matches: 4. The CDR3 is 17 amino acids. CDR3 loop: CASSVDRGNSGANVLTF. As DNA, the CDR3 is TGTGCCAGCAGTGTCGACAGGGGGAACTCTGGGGCCAACGTCCTGACTTTC.

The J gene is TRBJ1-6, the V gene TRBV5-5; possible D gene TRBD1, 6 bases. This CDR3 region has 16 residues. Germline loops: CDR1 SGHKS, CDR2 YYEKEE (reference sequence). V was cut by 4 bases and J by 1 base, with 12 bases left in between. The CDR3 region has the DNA TGTGCCAGCAGCCCAGGGGAATGGTCCTATAATTCACCCCTCCACTTT. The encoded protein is CASSPGEWSYNSPLHF.

DNA of the CDR3: TGTGCCAGCAGTTCCGGGACTAGCTTGGAGACCCAGTACTTC. Translation gives CASSSGTSLETQYF. The rearrangement uses TRBV6-6 and TRBJ2-5, with 9 bases aligning to TRBD2. Trimming took 4 bases from V and 5 from J; bases not matched to a gene: 5. CDR1 and CDR2 (germline): MNHNY, SVGAGI (reference sequence). The CDR3 consists of 14 residues.

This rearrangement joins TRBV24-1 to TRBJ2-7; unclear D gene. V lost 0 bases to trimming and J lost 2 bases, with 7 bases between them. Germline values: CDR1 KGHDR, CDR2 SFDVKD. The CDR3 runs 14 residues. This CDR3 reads CATSDLQEPYEQYF. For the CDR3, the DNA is TGTGCCACCAGTGATTTGCAGGAACCCTACGAGCAGTACTTC.

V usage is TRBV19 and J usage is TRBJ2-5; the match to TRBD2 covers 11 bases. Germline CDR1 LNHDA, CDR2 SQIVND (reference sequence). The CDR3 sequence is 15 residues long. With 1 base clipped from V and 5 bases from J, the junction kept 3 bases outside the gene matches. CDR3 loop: CASSIGLAGRETQYF. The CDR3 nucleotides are TGTGCCAGTAGTATAGGACTAGCGGGAAGGGAGACCCAGTACTTC.

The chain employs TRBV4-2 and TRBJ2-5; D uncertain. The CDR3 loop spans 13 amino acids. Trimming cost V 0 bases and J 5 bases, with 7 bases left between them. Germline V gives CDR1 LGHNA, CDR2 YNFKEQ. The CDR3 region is CASSQDTRETQYF. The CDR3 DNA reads TGTGCCAGCAGCCAAGATACCAGGGAGACCCAGTACTTC.

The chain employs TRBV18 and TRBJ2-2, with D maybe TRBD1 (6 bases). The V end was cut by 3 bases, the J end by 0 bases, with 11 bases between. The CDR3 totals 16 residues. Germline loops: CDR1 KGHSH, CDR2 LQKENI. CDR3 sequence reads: CASSPRQAPNTGELFF. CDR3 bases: TGTGCCAGCTCACCGCGACAGGCCCCGAACACCGGGGAGCTGTTTTTT.

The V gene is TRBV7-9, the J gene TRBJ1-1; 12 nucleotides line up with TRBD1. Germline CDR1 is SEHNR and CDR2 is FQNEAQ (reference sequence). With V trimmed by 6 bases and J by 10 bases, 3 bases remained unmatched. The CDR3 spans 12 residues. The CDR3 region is CASRGQGAAAFF. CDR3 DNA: TGTGCCAGCAGGGGACAGGGGGCGGCAGCTTTCTTT.

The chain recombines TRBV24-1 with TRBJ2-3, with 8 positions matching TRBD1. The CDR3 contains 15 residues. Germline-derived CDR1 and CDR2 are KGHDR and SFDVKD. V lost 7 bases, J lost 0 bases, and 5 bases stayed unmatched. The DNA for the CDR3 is TGTGCCACCAGGGACAGGGTAGGCAGCACAGATACGCAGTATTTT. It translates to CATRDRVGSTDTQYF.

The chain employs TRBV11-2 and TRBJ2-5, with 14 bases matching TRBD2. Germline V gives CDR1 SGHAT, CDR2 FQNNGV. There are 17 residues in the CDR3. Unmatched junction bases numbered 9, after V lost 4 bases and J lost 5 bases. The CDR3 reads CASSWGGLAGVDETQYF. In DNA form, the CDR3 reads TGTGCCAGCAGCTGGGGGGGACTAGCGGGAGTAGATGAGACCCAGTACTTC.

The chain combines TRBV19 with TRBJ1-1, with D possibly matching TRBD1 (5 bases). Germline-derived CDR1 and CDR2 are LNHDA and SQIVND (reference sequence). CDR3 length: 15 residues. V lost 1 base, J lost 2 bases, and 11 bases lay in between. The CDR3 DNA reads TGTGCCAGTAGTATAGGCCCACAGGTTAACACTGAAGCTTTCTTT. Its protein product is CASSIGPQVNTEAFF. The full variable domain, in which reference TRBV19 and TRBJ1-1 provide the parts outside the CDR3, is DGGITQSPKYLFRKEGQNVTLSCEQNLNHDAMYWYRQDPGQGLRLIYYSQIVNDFQKGDIAEGYSVSREKKESFPLTVTSAQKNPTAFYLCASSIGPQVNTEAFFGQGTRLTVV.

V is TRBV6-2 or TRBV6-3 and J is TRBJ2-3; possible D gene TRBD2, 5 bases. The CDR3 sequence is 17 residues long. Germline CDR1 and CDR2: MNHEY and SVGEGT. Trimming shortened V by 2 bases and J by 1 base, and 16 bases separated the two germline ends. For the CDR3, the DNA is TGTGCCAGCAGTTACACCGGGAAGTCCTATCGCACAGATACGCAGTATTTT. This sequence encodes CASSYTGKSYRTDTQYF.

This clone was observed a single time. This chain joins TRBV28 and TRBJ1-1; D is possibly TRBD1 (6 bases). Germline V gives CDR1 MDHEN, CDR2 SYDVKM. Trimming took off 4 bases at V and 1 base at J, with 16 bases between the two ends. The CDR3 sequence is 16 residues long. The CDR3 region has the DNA TGTGCCAGCAGTTCAGCGACGACAGGTACGAACACTGAAGCTTTCTTT. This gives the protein CASSSATTGTNTEAFF.

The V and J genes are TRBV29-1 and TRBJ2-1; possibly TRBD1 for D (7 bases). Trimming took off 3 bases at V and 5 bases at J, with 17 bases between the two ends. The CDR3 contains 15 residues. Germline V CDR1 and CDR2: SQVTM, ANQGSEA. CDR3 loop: CSVDRRQGGNNEQFF. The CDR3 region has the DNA TGCAGCGTTGACCGACGACAGGGAGGCAACAATGAGCAGTTCTTC.

The CDR3 here is CATSVGAGQETQYF. In DNA, the CDR3 is TGTGCCACCAGTGTAGGGGCAGGGCAAGAGACCCAGTACTTC. The V call is TRBV24-1, the J call TRBJ2-5; tentatively, D is TRBD1 (5 bases). The CDR3 runs to 14 residues. Germline V gene data show CDR1 as KGHDR and CDR2 as SFDVKD. V shed 5 bases and J shed 2 bases, with 11 bases lying between them.

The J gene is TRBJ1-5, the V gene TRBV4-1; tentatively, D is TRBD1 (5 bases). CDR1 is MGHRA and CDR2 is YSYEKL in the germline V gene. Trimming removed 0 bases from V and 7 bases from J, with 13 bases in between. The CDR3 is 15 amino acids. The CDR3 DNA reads TGCGCCAGCAGCCAAGACGAAAGGGCAGGGCAGCCCCAGCATTTT. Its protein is CASSQDERAGQPQHF.

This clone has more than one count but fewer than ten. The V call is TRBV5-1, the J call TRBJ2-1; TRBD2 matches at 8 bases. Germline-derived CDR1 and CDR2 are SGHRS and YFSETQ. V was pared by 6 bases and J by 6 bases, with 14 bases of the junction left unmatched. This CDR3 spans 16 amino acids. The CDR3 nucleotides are TGCGCCAGCACCCTCACCGGGACTAGTATTTCCAATGAGCAGTTCTTC. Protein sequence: CASTLTGTSISNEQFF.

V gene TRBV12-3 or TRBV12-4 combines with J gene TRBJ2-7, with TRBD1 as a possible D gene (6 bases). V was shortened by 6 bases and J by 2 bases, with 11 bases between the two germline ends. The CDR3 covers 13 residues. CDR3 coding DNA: TGTGCCAGCAGGTCGACAGGAACCTACGAGCAGTACTTC. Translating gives CASRSTGTYEQYF.